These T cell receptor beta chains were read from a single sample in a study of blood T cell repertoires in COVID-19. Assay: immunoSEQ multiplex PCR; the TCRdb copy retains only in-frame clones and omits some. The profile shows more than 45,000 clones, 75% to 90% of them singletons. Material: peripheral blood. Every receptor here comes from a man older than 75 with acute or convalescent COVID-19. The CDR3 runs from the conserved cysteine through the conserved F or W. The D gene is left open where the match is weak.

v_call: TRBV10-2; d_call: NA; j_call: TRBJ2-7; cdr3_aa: CASSELNYEQYF
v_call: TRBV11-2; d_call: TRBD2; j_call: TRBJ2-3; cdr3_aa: CASSLGRLAGGLMGDTQYF
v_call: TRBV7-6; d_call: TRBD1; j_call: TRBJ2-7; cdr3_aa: CASSLALPGTATFYEQYF
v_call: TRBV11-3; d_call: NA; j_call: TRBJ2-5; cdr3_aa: CASSLEVGETQYF
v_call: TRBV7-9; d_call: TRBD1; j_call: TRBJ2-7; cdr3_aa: CASSPQGVSYEQYF
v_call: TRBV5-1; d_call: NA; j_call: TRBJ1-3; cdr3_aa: CASSSPLDTGNTIYF
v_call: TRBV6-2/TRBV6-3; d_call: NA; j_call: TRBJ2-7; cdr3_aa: CASSYSGQGSYEQYF
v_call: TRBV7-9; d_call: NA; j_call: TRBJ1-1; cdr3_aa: CASSLAGEVPRGAFF
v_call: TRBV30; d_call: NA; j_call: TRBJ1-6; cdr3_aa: CAWSENWTSNSPLHF
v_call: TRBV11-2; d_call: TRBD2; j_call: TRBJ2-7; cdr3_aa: CASSGRAGGSYEQYF
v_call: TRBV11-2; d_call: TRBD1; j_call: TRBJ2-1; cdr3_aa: CASSLDLIGQGWNEQFF
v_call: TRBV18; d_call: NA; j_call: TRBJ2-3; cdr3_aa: CASSLTGIPTTDTQYF
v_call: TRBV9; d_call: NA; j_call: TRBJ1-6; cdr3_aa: CASSVGHSHSPLHF
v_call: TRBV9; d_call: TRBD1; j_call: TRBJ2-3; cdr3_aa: CASSPGTGLVTDTQYF
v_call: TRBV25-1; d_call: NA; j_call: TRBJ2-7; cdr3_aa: CASRGVTSYEQYF
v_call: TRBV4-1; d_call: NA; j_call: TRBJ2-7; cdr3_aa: CASSQEVGVTAYEQYF
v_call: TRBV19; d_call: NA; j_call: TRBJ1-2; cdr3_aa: CASGGEDYTF
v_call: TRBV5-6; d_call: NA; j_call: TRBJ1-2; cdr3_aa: CASSPGVEAVFPLGGYTF
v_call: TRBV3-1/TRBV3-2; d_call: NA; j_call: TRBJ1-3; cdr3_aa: CASSPIGGDSGNTIYF
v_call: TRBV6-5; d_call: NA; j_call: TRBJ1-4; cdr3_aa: CASSYSGGVGEKLFF
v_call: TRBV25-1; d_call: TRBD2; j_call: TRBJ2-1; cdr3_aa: CASSVLAGGENEQFF
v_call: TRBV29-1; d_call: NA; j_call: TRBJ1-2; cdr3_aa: CSVWTDLNYGYTF
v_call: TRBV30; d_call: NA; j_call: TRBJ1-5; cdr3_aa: CAWSVGRASNQPQHF
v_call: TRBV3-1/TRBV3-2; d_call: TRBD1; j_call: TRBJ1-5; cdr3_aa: CASSQGPSGQGSNQPQHF
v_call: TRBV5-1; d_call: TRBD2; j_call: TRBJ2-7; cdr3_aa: CASSPPMTSGGAGDEQYF
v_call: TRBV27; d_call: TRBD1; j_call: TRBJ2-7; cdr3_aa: CASSTPGQKRNYEQYF
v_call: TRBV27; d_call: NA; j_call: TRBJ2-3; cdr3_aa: CASSFRGHLADTQYF
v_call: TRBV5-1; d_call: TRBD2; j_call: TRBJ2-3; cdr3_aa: CASSSTSGGSTDTQYF
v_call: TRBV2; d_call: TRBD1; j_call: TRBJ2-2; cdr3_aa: CASTLWTGGGGELFF
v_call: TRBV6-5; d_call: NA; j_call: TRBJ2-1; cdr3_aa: CASLPAGTPYNEQFF
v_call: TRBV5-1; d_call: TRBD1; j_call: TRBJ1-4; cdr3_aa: CASSQQGSNEKLFF
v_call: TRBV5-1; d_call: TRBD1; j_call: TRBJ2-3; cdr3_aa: CASSIRGFEDTQYF
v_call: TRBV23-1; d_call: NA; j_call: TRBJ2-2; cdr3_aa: CASSQSFHGSPGELFF
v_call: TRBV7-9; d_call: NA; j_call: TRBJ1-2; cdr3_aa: CASSLDVGRVDGYTF
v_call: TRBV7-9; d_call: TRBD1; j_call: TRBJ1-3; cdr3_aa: CASSYDRGLSGNTIYF
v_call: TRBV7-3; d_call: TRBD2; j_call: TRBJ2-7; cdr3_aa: CASSLTSGLADTYEQYF
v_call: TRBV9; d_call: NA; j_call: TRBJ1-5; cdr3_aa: CASSAAGETNQPQHF